This TCR beta chain was observed in a study of cytomegalovirus exposure and HLA in healthy donors. The V and J ends lost 4 bases and 7 bases, in that order; junction bases with no gene match: 8. Germline loops: CDR1 SGHDN, CDR2 FVKESK. This CDR3 has 15 amino acids. The PCR ran on 60 Vbeta and 13 Jbeta primers. Profiled with immunoSEQ multiplex PCR; TCRdb holds only in-frame clones, not every one. The sample includes 150,000 to 200,000 clones, 82% of them seen just once. This chain links TRBV14 with TRBJ2-5, with 11 positions matching TRBD2. The sequencing sample was made of PBMCs. The TCR comes from a middle-aged man in good health and CMV-seronegative. Written as DNA, the CDR3 is TGTGCCAGCAGCCGAATAGCGGGGGGGGGAGGGACCCAGTACTTC. It encodes CASSRIAGGGGTQYF.